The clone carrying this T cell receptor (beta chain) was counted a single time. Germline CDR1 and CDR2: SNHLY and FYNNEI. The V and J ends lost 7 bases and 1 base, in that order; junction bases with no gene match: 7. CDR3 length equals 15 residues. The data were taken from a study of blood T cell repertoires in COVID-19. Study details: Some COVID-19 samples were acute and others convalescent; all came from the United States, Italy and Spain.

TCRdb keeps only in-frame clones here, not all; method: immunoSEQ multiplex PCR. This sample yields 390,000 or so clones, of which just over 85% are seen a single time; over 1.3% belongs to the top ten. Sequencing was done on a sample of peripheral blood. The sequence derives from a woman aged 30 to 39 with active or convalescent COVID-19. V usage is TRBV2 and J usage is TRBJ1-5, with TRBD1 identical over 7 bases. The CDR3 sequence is CASTPTGKSNQPQHF. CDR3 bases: TGTGCCAGCACGCCGACAGGGAAAAGCAATCAGCCCCAGCATTTT. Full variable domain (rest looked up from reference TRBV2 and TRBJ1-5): EPEVTQTPSHQVTQMGQEVILRCVPISNHLYFYWYRQILGQKVEFLVSFYNNEISEKSEIFDDQFSVERPDGSNFTLKIRSTKLEDSAMYFCASTPTGKSNQPQHFGDGTRLSIL.